The source of this TCR beta chain is a study of blood T cell repertoires in COVID-19 (dated by TCRdb to the early 2020s). A note on the overall study: Samples covering the acute and convalescent phases of COVID-19 were provided by collaborators in the United States, Italy and Spain. Subjects who had been exposed to COVID-19, were actively infected with it, or had recovered from it provided the deeply sampled blood TCRbeta repertoires that made up the dataset. Samples were obtained from the ongoing ImmuneRACE study (first 160 participants) and from 1,200 or so subjects provided by 6 global collaborators. The sample metadata nearly always contained a de-identified subject ID, COVID-19 status, age in years and sex. The repertoires were released in a freely available public database meant as a resource for research on the immune response to SARS-CoV-2. The material from the prospective study consisted of cDNA or gDNA derived from T cells, B-cell-depleted T cells, or PBMCs. HLA class I and class II types, where available, came from metadata supplied by the sample provider rather than from assay-based typing.

The CDR3 spans 16 residues, from the cysteine through the phenylalanine. The kept DNA is CDR3 alone, 48 bases in frame from the first base. Based on the germline V gene (reference sequence), the CDR1 and CDR2 sequences are SEHNR and FQNEAQ. Trimming leaves V shorter by 5 bases and J shorter by 2 bases, with the junction holding 8 bases beyond the gene matches. TCRbeta CDR3 regions were amplified from genomic DNA by means of the immunoSEQ Assay, a bias-controlled multiplex PCR. The authors' pipeline ran thus. Nucleated cell counts per sample were estimated from amplification of reference gene primers within the assay. To quantify the absolute abundance of each unique TCRbeta CDR3 rearrangement, sequence reads were collapsed and filtered. For each sample, productive Simpson clonality was calculated as the square root of Simpson's diversity index over productive rearrangements. What TCRdb holds here is the immuneACCESS table cut down to in-frame rearrangements. Part of the clones is not present; checked against another copy, under half of the missing clones reflect an unresolved V gene, and the others are unexplained. That table is the source of V, J and clone size, and D and trimming were worked out from the DNA. The table for this sample lists 180,000 or so clones; roughly 87% of them were counted only once. Of the sample, 1% to 1.5% falls within the top ten clones.

Comment on this clone: The antigen it recognizes is unknown. Per-nucleotide qualities are absent, and no much larger clonotype sits a single base away.

Enrolling through a virtual design, the prospective study's participants ranged in age from about 18 to 100 years and lived across about two dozen United States geographic areas. In the prospective study, participants were assigned to cohorts based on the clinical history participants reported in a screening survey and a study questionnaire. In the prospective study, whole blood, serum and a nasopharyngeal or oropharyngeal swab were collected from each participant by mobile phlebotomists. Prospective study participants could optionally give additional blood draws and questionnaires over an approximately two-month period. Before DNA extraction, prospective study blood samples were shipped either frozen or at room temperature. Overall results and qualifications from the work: How much clinical and demographic metadata was included differed by source and by participant, and the metadata was provided uncurated.

The chain is assembled from TRBV7-9 and TRBJ2-1; 8 central bases correspond to TRBD2. The sequence came from a human donor with acute COVID-19. The donor label of this sample is uncertain. The specimen was PBMCs or T cells enriched from blood (not recorded which). The nucleotides read TGTGCCAGCAGCCCCCCCGGAGCGGGGGCCTACAATGAGCAGTTCTTC. This encodes CASSPPGAGAYNEQFF.